This T cell receptor beta chain was retrieved from a study of T-cell memory formation after mild COVID-19. In TCRdb, the 5' RACE reads were re-called with MiXCR into one record per CDR3 protein. The data contain about 150,000 distinct CDR3 sequences, roughly 6.3% of them singletons. V lost 4 bases and J lost 4; bases outside the gene matches: 10. Germline lookup yields CDR1 DFQATT and CDR2 SNEGSKA (reference sequence). The CDR3 is 16 residues long. This clonotype came up many times. This TCR was sampled from an adult woman who had mild COVID-19 (a few samples of this study predate the infection). Cell type and time point are not known. V gene TRBV20-1 combines with J gene TRBJ2-1, with TRBD2 identical over 10 bases. Material: PBMCs or a T cell subset sorted from them (not recorded which). The CDR3 DNA reads TGCAGTGCTATCCCAACACGGACTAGCGGATACAATGAGCAGTTCTTC. This translates into CSAIPTRTSGYNEQFF.